Described below is a single T cell receptor (beta chain) sequence and its context. This clone was seen more than once but under ten times. Its antigen is not yet known. There are no base qualities to consult, and no much larger clone falls within one base. The data belong to a study of beta chain features in type 1 diabetes (dated by TCRdb to about 2018). In terms of the full investigation: Patients and healthy donors did not differ in mean age, gender distribution, total cell number or subset yield. Regulatory and stem cell-like memory subsets were isolated from only 8 patients and about eight healthy donors, whereas naive and central memory subsets came from all 30 or so donors. A total of roughly 100 million sorted cells were examined across all samples, and the number of cells per subset was strongly correlated with RNA yield. In the study, TCRB repertoires of sorted circulating CD4+ T cell subsets from recently diagnosed type 1 diabetes patients were compared with those of matched healthy donors.

Each donor gave one peripheral blood draw, approximately 110 mL on average, collected into heparinised tubes. Naive, central memory, regulatory and stem cell-like memory CD4+ T cells were sorted on a BD FACSAria II using a panel including CD45RO, CCR7, CD25, CD127, CD95 and CD27. A purity above 95% was achieved for all sorted populations. PBMCs were separated immediately by Lymphoprep density gradient centrifugation and were stained directly, without being cultured. To minimize batch effects, samples were stained and sorted in pairs, one healthy donor with one patient per experiment. Study-level results and caveats: PCR might favor shorter templates, but patient and control samples were amplified and corrected together, so any skew would affect both groups equally. Because small numbers of individuals were included in the HLA sub-analyses, any influence of HLA type on TCRB rearrangement was left unresolved. Patients with type 1 diabetes made fewer insertions and deleted more nucleotides at VDJ recombination sites, implying thymic rearrangement abnormalities. Naive, central memory and regulatory TCRB repertoires appeared to be more alike among patients than among healthy donors. Because cDNA rather than genomic DNA was sequenced, highly expressing activated cells could have been over-represented, although no difference in activation and CD3 levels was found between groups. A moderate but significant shortening of TCRB CDR3 length was observed in type 1 diabetes patients in all four CD4+ subsets.

All of the isolated RNA was reverse transcribed with the High Capacity cDNA Reverse Transcription Kit, so expressed TCRB transcripts were sequenced. Deep immunoSEQ sequencing was applied to naive, central memory and regulatory T cell samples, giving an average of roughly 3.5 million total reads per sample. Sorted cells were lysed in RLT buffer and RNA was extracted with DNase-treated RNeasy Micro or Mini kits, depending on cell number. To prevent cross-contamination, each cell subset was processed individually, whereas patient and healthy donor samples were processed jointly. Using the immunoSEQ multiplex PCR, TCRB sequences were amplified from cDNA into 87-bp fragments spanning the CDR3 region. Sequencing of the amplicons was done on the Illumina HiSeq platform. The source study handled its data this way. PCR bias was corrected computationally using synthetic template baselines, and reads within Hamming distance 2 were collapsed, with unmergeable singletons discarded. By aligning reads against IMGT, V, D and J genes, CDR3 length, and insertions or deletions at six rearrangement sites were assigned. Clonotype counts were normalized to sorted cell number within each subset before computing true diversity and Gini coefficients with the tcR R package. The overlap coefficient, calculated on TCRB nucleotide sequences, was used to measure repertoire sharing. In TCRdb, the immuneACCESS table is reduced to in-frame sequences with V and J assigned. These tables do not hold every clone; where another copy was compared, an unresolved V gene accounts for under half, and the others remain unexplained. The D gene and trimming were derived from the DNA, and the V and J assignments and clone size from that table. A total of about 140,000 clones appear in this sample, about a tenth of them only once. The ten largest clones take up about 0.6% of the sample.

Taken from the germline V gene, the CDR1 and CDR2 loops are SGHRS and YFSETQ. The CDR3 sequence holds 15 residues, the cysteine and phenylalanine included. Solely the CDR3 DNA is kept, with 45 bases framed from the first base. From V the trimming removes 6 bases and from J it removes 4 bases, while the gene matches leave 6 bases of the junction unaccounted for. Rearrangement joined TRBV5-1 to TRBJ2-2; TRBD2 agrees with 10 junctional bases. Sequenced material: central memory CD4+ T cells from blood. This TCR came from a middle-aged woman in good health. The nucleotide sequence is given as TGCGCCAGCAACCGGGCTAGCGGGGGCACCGGGGAGCTGTTTTTT. Its translation is CASNRASGGTGELFF.